The following is a T cell receptor (beta chain) sequence with its context. It was with a sample-barcoded 5' primer and a J-beta primer mix that a second PCR of roughly 6 to 12 cycles was run. TCRdb fed the 5' RACE reads into MiXCR, producing one record per CDR3 protein. The table has fewer than 900,000 distinct CDR3 sequences, roughly two fifths seen once; the top ten hold approximately 22%. This sample is part of a study of blood T cells in healthy people across ages. The CDR3 extends over 17 amino acids. The TCR comes from a woman in her fifties or sixties in good health. The gene calls are TRBV21-1 and TRBJ2-1; TRBD1 is the table's D call and was not checked against the DNA. TRBV21-1 is a known pseudogene. Source material: blood. The chain's CDR3 is CASSKGTPGAAYKEQFF. Written as DNA, the CDR3 is TGTGCCAGCAGCAAAGGAACGCCTGGGGCGGCCTACAAGGAGCAGTTCTTC.